This record covers a single T cell receptor (beta chain). As yet, its antigen is unknown. Primers for the PCR totalled 60 Vbeta and 13 Jbeta. Libraries were prepared by immunoSEQ multiplex PCR; TCRdb keeps only in-frame clonotypes and omits some of them. This table holds around 150,000 clones, about 80% found once. This record comes from a study of cytomegalovirus exposure and HLA in healthy donors. Study-level results: Later analysis placed DRB1 highest and HLA-C lowest in TCR association rates, which differed by HLA locus. Presence/absence analyses assumed roughly uniform sequencing depth across donors, which may not hold.

The CDR3 runs to 14 residues. The germline V and J ends were trimmed by 3 bases and 3 bases, with 11 bases remaining between them. In germline, CDR1 is LNHDA, CDR2 SQIVND (reference sequence). The clonotype was recovered from a girl aged 5-17 years in good health and CMV-seropositive. The rearrangement uses TRBV19 and TRBJ1-1; TRBD1 is a possible D gene (5 bases). Specimen: PBMCs. The CDR3: CASSILGGDTEAFF. The DNA of the CDR3 is TGTGCCAGTAGTATCCTCGGAGGGGACACTGAAGCTTTCTTT.